This T cell receptor beta chain derives from a study of blood T cell repertoires in COVID-19 (dated by TCRdb to about 2020). Study-wide context: ImmuneRACE Cohort 3 recovered participants were defined by two consecutive negative NP/OP PCR tests, healthcare professional clearance, or symptom resolution. A de-identified subject ID, COVID-19 status, age in years and sex were almost always included in the sample metadata. The collaborator samples originated in the United States, Italy and Spain and spanned the acute and convalescent phases of COVID-19. The repertoires were released in a freely available public database meant as a resource for research on the immune response to SARS-CoV-2. Where available, HLA class I and class II types were taken from metadata supplied by the sample provider and were not determined by assay-based typing. The material from the prospective study consisted of cDNA or gDNA derived from T cells, B-cell-depleted T cells, or PBMCs. Samples came from the ongoing ImmuneRACE study (first 160 participants) plus 1,254 subjects from 6 global collaborators. Deeply sampled blood TCRbeta repertoires from subjects exposed to, actively infected with, or recovered from COVID-19 were included in the dataset. Overall study results and their limits: The quantity of clinical and demographic metadata differed by source and by participant and was supplied without curation.

V is cut by 7 bases and J by 0 bases, and the space between the germline ends is 9 bases. The CDR3 sequence holds 13 residues, the cysteine and phenylalanine included. Left in the record is the CDR3 DNA by itself, 39 bases read in frame from the first base. Sequences MDHEN (CDR1) and SYDVKM (CDR2) are obtained from the germline V gene. On this clone: This clone's antigen is unknown. Base qualities were left out, and no much larger clone turns up one base away.

TCRbeta CDR3 regions were amplified from genomic DNA using the immunoSEQ Assay, a bias-controlled multiplex PCR. Per the authors' processing: Within the assay, amplification of reference gene primers was used to estimate how many nucleated cells each sample contained. To quantify the absolute abundance of each unique TCRbeta CDR3 rearrangement, sequence reads were collapsed and filtered. For each sample, productive Simpson clonality was calculated by taking the square root of Simpson's diversity index across productive rearrangements. This is the immuneACCESS table as TCRdb keeps it, with only in-frame sequences that have V and J called. A part of the clones is gone; compared with another copy, unresolved V genes explain less than half, and the rest is unexplained. V and J calls and clone size follow that table, whereas D and trimming were derived from the DNA. Here the sample has about 360,000 clones; roughly 86% occur a single time. Roughly 2% of the sample is held by the ten biggest clonotypes.

In the prospective study, participants were roughly 18 to 100 years old, resided in approximately 22 geographic areas of the United States, and were enrolled through a virtual design. Cohort assignment in the prospective study relied on participant-reported clinical history from a screening survey and a study questionnaire. In the prospective study, whole blood, serum and a nasopharyngeal or oropharyngeal swab were collected from each participant by mobile phlebotomists. Prospective study participants could optionally give additional blood draws and questionnaires over an approximately two-month period. Before DNA extraction, blood samples from the prospective study were shipped at room temperature or frozen.

This TCR was recovered from a middle-aged man in a cohort exposed to, infected with or recovered from COVID-19 (not recorded which). The sample consisted of PBMCs or T cells enriched from blood (not recorded which). The chain links TRBV28 with TRBJ1-2; no D gene is confidently identified. The CDR3 is CASTKTSNYGYTF. The DNA sequence reads TGTGCCAGCACTAAAACCTCTAACTATGGCTACACCTTC.